These 8 T cell receptor beta chains came from one sample sequenced in a study of blood T cell repertoires in COVID-19. Profiled with immunoSEQ multiplex PCR; TCRdb holds only in-frame clones, not every one. Seen here are about 180,000 clones, less than 85% observed once, and the top ten hold roughly 6.3%. Sequencing was performed on peripheral blood. The source of these receptors is a human donor in a cohort sampled during active COVID-19.

The chain combines TRBV6-1 with TRBJ1-1; 7 bases agree with TRBD1. Trimming at V came to 2 bases and at J to 1 base, leaving 4 bases not matched to a gene. The CDR3 runs to 15 residues. The germline V gene encodes CDR1 MNHNS and CDR2 SASEGT. CDR3 nucleotide sequence: TGTGCCAGCAGTGAACCGGGACAGCCGAACACTGAAGCTTTCTTT. Amino acid sequence: CASSEPGQPNTEAFF.

The genes are TRBV10-2 and TRBJ2-6; TRBD1 matches at 8 bases. Germline-derived CDR1 and CDR2 are WSHSY and SAAADI. The V and J ends lost 4 bases and 0 bases, in that order; junction bases with no gene match: 5. The CDR3 is 17 residues long. The CDR3 DNA is TGCGCCAGCAGTGGCAGACAGGGGAGCTCTGGGGCCAACGTCCTGACTTTC. Translated, it gives CASSGRQGSSGANVLTF.

J is TRBJ1-2 and V is TRBV5-8; 8 nucleotides match TRBD1. Per the germline V gene, CDR1 is SGHTS and CDR2 is YDEGEE. The length of the CDR3 is 16 residues. The V and J ends lost 2 bases and 6 bases, in that order; junction bases with no gene match: 12. CDR3 protein: CASSFRAARQGNGYTF. The CDR3 DNA is TGTGCCAGCAGCTTCCGGGCTGCTAGACAGGGGAATGGCTACACCTTC.

The chain has TRBV9 and TRBJ1-6, with 9 bases fitting TRBD1. The CDR3 extends over 16 amino acids. Germline V lookup: CDR1 SGDLS, CDR2 YYNGEE. With 4 bases clipped from V and 9 bases from J, the junction kept 11 bases outside the gene matches. For the CDR3, the DNA is TGTGCCAGCAGCCATAATAGGGACAGGGTCGGTTCACCCCTCCACTTT. Translating gives CASSHNRDRVGSPLHF.

The rearrangement uses TRBV12-3 or TRBV12-4 and TRBJ2-7; D unresolved. CDR3 length equals 12 residues. V dropped 2 bases and J dropped 9 bases, with 11 bases sitting between them. Here the CDR3 DNA reads TGTGCCAGCAGTTTAAAGCCCGAAAGGCAGTACTTC. Protein: CASSLKPERQYF.

The J gene is TRBJ1-1, the V gene TRBV4-1; D possibly corresponds to TRBD1 (6 bases). The ends were cut back, 1 base at V and 0 bases at J, with 9 bases in the middle. The CDR3 totals 15 residues. Per germline, CDR1 MGHRA and CDR2 YSYEKL. CDR3 DNA sequence: TGCGCCAGCAGCCAAGGGACAGATATGAACACTGAAGCTTTCTTT. Translating gives CASSQGTDMNTEAFF.

The gene calls are TRBV4-2 and TRBJ2-5; 10 bases line up with TRBD2. The germline V gene encodes CDR1 LGHNA and CDR2 YNFKEQ. The junction had 15 bases not matched to a gene; V was cut back by 6 bases and J by 5 bases. This CDR3 is 17 amino acids long. DNA for the CDR3: TGTGCCAGCAGACAAAATCCTACTAGCGGGGAGGGGGAGACCCAGTACTTC. This translates into CASRQNPTSGEGETQYF.

The chain is built from TRBV7-6 and TRBJ2-3; possible D gene TRBD2, 7 bases. In germline, CDR1 is SGHVS, CDR2 FNYEAQ. V lost 3 bases to trimming and J lost 2 bases, with 15 bases between them. This CDR3 region has 16 residues. The CDR3 sequence is CASSLGGGRYTDTQYF. The CDR3, as DNA: TGTGCCAGCAGCTTGGGAGGGGGGCGGTACACAGATACGCAGTATTTT.